The sequence of this T cell receptor (beta chain) was determined in a study of Ad26.COV2.S vaccination and SARS-CoV-2 variants (dated by TCRdb to the early 2020s). The study in broad terms: Donors in the vaccine arm were drawn from COV1001, a phase I-IIa trial of Ad26.COV2.S in healthy adults that was multicentre, randomized, double-blind and placebo-controlled. Dosing of Ad26.COV2.S was intramuscular, at either 5x10^10 or 1x10^11 viral particles, delivered as one shot or as two shots spaced 56 days apart. TCRbeta repertoire sequencing was used to assess the specificity and breadth of SARS-CoV-2-reactive T cell receptors after Ad26.COV2.S vaccination. The TCR-sequenced set comprised approximately 32 samples: 19 Ad26.COV2.S vaccine recipients, 5 placebo recipients and 8 SARS-CoV-2 convalescent individuals. Trial participants were randomized into five groups of five, in which low-dose or high-dose Ad26.COV2.S was given once or twice, or placebo was given on both occasions. Investigators remained blinded to trial group allocation during experiments and outcome assessment. Broader findings and caveats from the paper: Comparing responses between vaccine doses or regimens was not something the study was powered to do. The authors noted that total T cell responses may have been underestimated by the TCR breadth and depth analyses. Non-spike TCR breadth was comparable between vaccine and placebo recipients, consistent with the vaccine containing only spike. After vaccination, substantial breadth of spike-specific CD8+ and CD4+ T cell responses was reported. Compared with placebo recipients, Ad26.COV2.S recipients showed higher spike-specific TCR breadth (P = 0.0014).

The germline V end is reduced by 2 bases and the J end by 12 bases; junction bases left unmatched: 8. From its cysteine to its phenylalanine, the CDR3 spans 13 amino acids. The only DNA kept is the CDR3, 39 bases in frame from the first base. Looking up the germline V gene yields CDR1 SQVTM and CDR2 ANQGSEA. The label giving this sample's treatment or condition can be read as: roughly 20 received Ad26.COV2.S at low or high dose, single or two shots; a few received placebo; per-sample allocation not given. Repertoires of vaccine and placebo recipients were sequenced from samples collected on day 63 after the first injection. Between 29 July and 7 August 2020, Cohort 1b enrolled 25 adults aged 18-55 years at one site in Boston, USA. Ad26.COV2.S was a replication-incompetent adenovirus type 26 vector that expressed a prefusion-stabilized SARS-CoV-2 spike protein derived from the original Wuhan strain.

TCRbeta CDR3 regions were sequenced with the immunoSEQ Assay. After extraction, genomic DNA underwent amplification by bias-controlled multiplex PCR, followed by high-throughput sequencing. The authors' pipeline ran thus. To quantify the absolute abundance of each unique TCRbeta CDR3 region, sequences were collapsed and filtered. T cell fraction was estimated by normalizing TCRbeta template counts to usable DNA, with usable DNA measured through amplification of reference genes found in all nucleated cells. Repertoire TCRs were annotated as SARS-CoV-2-specific by exact matching of V gene, CDR3 amino acid sequence and J gene to a known reactive TCR set. The reference SARS-CoV-2 TCR set was obtained from MIRA and was filtered for enrichment in COVID-19-positive ImmuneCODE repertoires, whereby public or cross-reactive TCRs were removed. Drawing on the MIRA antigens, annotated TCRs were analysed further at the level of specific ORF or position within ORF. Breadth was defined as the number of annotated unique rearrangements divided by the total number of unique productive rearrangements, and depth was defined as the summed frequency of the annotated unique rearrangements. TCR breadth was compared between groups using two-sided Wilcoxon rank-sum tests. TCRdb mirrors the immuneACCESS table, restricted to in-frame sequences. Some clones are absent from its copies; in checked studies, under half trace to an unresolved V gene, and the reason for the others is unknown. V, J and clone size derive from that table, while D and trimming were established from the DNA sequence. This sample comprises about 350,000 clones, less than 90% of them detected only once. Approximately 11% of the sample goes to the ten largest clones.

A note on this clone: Its antigen is not yet known. No qualities accompany the bases; no much larger clone lies one base away.

This receptor was taken from a person aged 18-60 years who received the Ad26.COV2.S COVID-19 vaccine or a placebo. The chain links TRBV29-1 with TRBJ1-2, with 11 bases aligning to TRBD1. Source: peripheral blood, taken in a trial of Ad26.COV2.S vaccine versus placebo. The nucleotide sequence is TGCAGCGTTGAAAGGGGGACAGGGGGAGGGGACACCTTC. This encodes CSVERGTGGGDTF.